A selection of T cell receptor beta chains follows, all from one sample in a study of a mutant IDH1 vaccine in newly diagnosed glioma. Data came from immunoSEQ multiplex PCR; TCRdb stores just in-frame clones and leaves some out. The table records tens of thousands of clones, about four fifths of them present only once. The sequenced sample was PBMCs, obtained from a glioma patient treated with radiotherapy, temozolomide or both. These receptors came from a man between 35 and 55 years old with glioma. Some clones in this sample may be carry-over from other donors' samples. Each CDR3 is given with its conserved first and last residue.

J gene | V gene | CDR3 protein
TRBJ1-1 | TRBV6-1 | CASTPGQGLNTEAFF
TRBJ1-5 | TRBV29-1 | CSVVVANQPQHF
TRBJ1-6 | TRBV27 | CASSNSYNSPLHF
TRBJ1-1 | TRBV14 | CASSTRQGGREAFF
TRBJ2-7 | TRBV6-5 | CASSAGTGRYEQYF
TRBJ2-7 | TRBV27 | CASRGTSGSSYEQYF
TRBJ1-6 | TRBV30 | CAWTKDRISNSPLHF
TRBJ1-5 | TRBV2 | CASSPMGQLNQPQHF
TRBJ1-1 | TRBV20-1 | CSASWGTEAFF
TRBJ2-3 | TRBV29-1 | CSVSRTGGGDTQYF
TRBJ1-1 | TRBV18 | CASSPEDARSANTEAFF
TRBJ2-1 | TRBV10-1 | CASSAGLAYNEQFF
TRBJ2-5 | TRBV29-1 | CSVAGAGGTGLGGQYF
TRBJ1-1 | TRBV6-5 | CASSYGGVGGTEAFF
TRBJ2-5 | TRBV10-1 | CASSEQTGETQYF
TRBJ2-7 | TRBV2 | CASRWDGPSYEQYF
TRBJ1-1 | TRBV10-1 | CASSTGGDTEAFF
TRBJ2-1 | TRBV5-4 | CASSAFQGPRAFF
TRBJ1-1 | TRBV2 | CASSAPGTTVLNTEAFF
TRBJ2-5 | TRBV6-6 | CASSYIGTAQETQYF
TRBJ1-1 | TRBV5-1 | CASREAGKATEAFF
TRBJ1-5 | TRBV5-4 | CASSPDLGPQHF
TRBJ1-5 | TRBV6-6 | CASSPQGRGNQPQHF
TRBJ2-7 | TRBV5-1 | CASSLGGGGVSYEQYF
TRBJ1-1 | TRBV5-1 | CASSAGTGFGTEAFF
TRBJ2-3 | TRBV2 | CASVPEYRADTQYF
TRBJ1-1 | TRBV29-1 | CSVVAWAVMNTEAFF
TRBJ2-1 | TRBV6-5 | CATRGGGSKFF